These T cell receptor beta chains were read from a single sample in a study of PD-L1 blockade in urothelial cancer. Method: immunoSEQ multiplex PCR; TCRdb's copy keeps in-frame clones and lacks some. The sample has over 70,000 clones, approximately 87% seen once; the top ten hold approximately 8.4%. Sequenced material: PBMCs, taken around atezolizumab (anti-PD-L1) treatment. The receptors originated from a man in his sixties or seventies with urothelial cancer. CDR3s include the opening cysteine and the closing phenylalanine or tryptophan. D genes are given only for firm matches. Expanded clones get a size class; other rows say once, few or many, or leave the size out.

clone size	J gene	D gene	V gene	CDR3 DNA	CDR3 protein
.	TRBJ1-1	.	TRBV5-4	TGTGCCAGCAGCTATCGGAACACTGAAGCTTTCTTT	CASSYRNTEAFF
few	TRBJ1-2	TRBD1	TRBV5-4	TGTGCCAGCAGCTCACAGACAGGGTGGAGTATGGGCTACACCTTC	CASSSQTGWSMGYTF
.	TRBJ1-5	TRBD1	TRBV5-6	TGTGCCAGCAGCTTGTTGGGACAGGGGGCCGGTCAGCCCCAGCATTTT	CASSLLGQGAGQPQHF
.	TRBJ1-2	TRBD1	TRBV7-2	TGTGCCAGCAGTTCCCAGAGAGGACAGGGACATGGCTACACCTTC	CASSSQRGQGHGYTF
.	TRBJ1-1	.	TRBV18	TGTGCCAGCTCACGAAACAGAGATATGAACACTGAAGCTTTCTTT	CASSRNRDMNTEAFF
.	TRBJ2-5	.	TRBV2	TGTGCCAGCAGGGGTAGTCTAGCGCTACAAGAGACCCAGTACTTC	CASRGSLALQETQYF
.	TRBJ2-1	.	TRBV6-5	TGTGCCAGCAGTTCGCCTGGGACTTTTGAGCAGTTCTTC	CASSSPGTFEQFF
.	TRBJ2-1	TRBD2	TRBV9	TGTGCCAGCAGCCTTAGCGGGGGGTTTAGCTCCTACAATGAGCAGTTCTTC	CASSLSGGFSSYNEQFF
.	TRBJ1-1	.	TRBV5-1	TGCGCCAGCAGCTTGGGGGAGGGAAGGGGCACTGAAGCTTTCTTT	CASSLGEGRGTEAFF
.	TRBJ2-7	.	TRBV11-2	TGTGCCAGCAGCTTAGGTTTGGGAGACGAGCAGTACTTC	CASSLGLGDEQYF
.	TRBJ2-3	TRBD2	TRBV19	TGTGCCAGTAGTACTACAAGCGGGATCACAGATACGCAGTATTTT	CASSTTSGITDTQYF
.	TRBJ1-4	.	TRBV5-1	TGCGCCAGCAGCGGCGGGGTGGGGGCTAATGAAAAACTGTTTTTT	CASSGGVGANEKLFF
.	TRBJ2-2	TRBD1	TRBV6-4	TGTGCCAGCAGAGCCGGGACAGGGGGCGCTGGGACCGGGGAGCTGTTTTTT	CASRAGTGGAGTGELFF
.	TRBJ2-3	.	TRBV5-5	TGTGCCAGCAGCTTGGCCGGCAGACCACAGCTCGATACGCAGTATTTT	CASSLAGRPQLDTQYF
.	TRBJ2-2	.	TRBV5-6	TGTGCCAGCATTTCTAGCCTGAACACCGGGGAGCTGTTTTTT	CASISSLNTGELFF
.	TRBJ2-1	TRBD1	TRBV19	TGTGCCAGTAGTACTTCCCCCGGGACAGGGGGTTGGAGCGGCAATGAGCAGTTCTTC	CASSTSPGTGGWSGNEQFF
.	TRBJ2-3	.	TRBV11-2	TGTGCCAGCAGCTTAGATCTGGCAGGTACAGATACGCAGTATTTT	CASSLDLAGTDTQYF
.	TRBJ2-2	TRBD2	TRBV7-9	TGTGCCAGCAAGGCTAGCGGGACCCCCGGGGAGCTGTTTTTT	CASKASGTPGELFF
.	TRBJ1-1	TRBD1	TRBV6-5	TGTGCCAGCAGACAGGGGGCAGGGACTGAAGCTTTCTTT	CASRQGAGTEAFF
.	TRBJ2-3	.	TRBV4-2	TGTGCCAGCAGCCAAGATCCGAGCACAGATACGCAGTATTTT	CASSQDPSTDTQYF
.	TRBJ2-6	.	TRBV5-1	TGCGCCAGCAGCTTGGACGCAGTCTCTGGGGCCAACGTCCTGACTTTC	CASSLDAVSGANVLTF
.	TRBJ2-5	TRBD2	TRBV18	TGTGCCAGCTCACCCCGGGGAGCGGGAACGACGGAGACCCAGTACTTC	CASSPRGAGTTETQYF
.	TRBJ2-3	.	TRBV5-1	TGCGCCAGCAGCTTGGAGCCCCAGCGGACAGATACGCAGTATTTT	CASSLEPQRTDTQYF
few	TRBJ1-4	.	TRBV20-1	TGCAGTGCTTATGGACAGGAAAAACTGTTTTTT	CSAYGQEKLFF
.	TRBJ1-4	.	TRBV5-1	TGCGCCAGCAGCTCGGGGGGAGGCGCAACTAATGAAAAACTGTTTTTT	CASSSGGGATNEKLFF
.	TRBJ2-7	TRBD2	TRBV11-2	TGTGCCAGCAGCTTAGCAGGGACTATGCACTACGAGCAGTACTTC	CASSLAGTMHYEQYF
.	TRBJ1-1	TRBD1	TRBV19	TGTGCCAGTAGTACCCTACAGGGGCTAGGCACTGAAGCTTTCTTT	CASSTLQGLGTEAFF